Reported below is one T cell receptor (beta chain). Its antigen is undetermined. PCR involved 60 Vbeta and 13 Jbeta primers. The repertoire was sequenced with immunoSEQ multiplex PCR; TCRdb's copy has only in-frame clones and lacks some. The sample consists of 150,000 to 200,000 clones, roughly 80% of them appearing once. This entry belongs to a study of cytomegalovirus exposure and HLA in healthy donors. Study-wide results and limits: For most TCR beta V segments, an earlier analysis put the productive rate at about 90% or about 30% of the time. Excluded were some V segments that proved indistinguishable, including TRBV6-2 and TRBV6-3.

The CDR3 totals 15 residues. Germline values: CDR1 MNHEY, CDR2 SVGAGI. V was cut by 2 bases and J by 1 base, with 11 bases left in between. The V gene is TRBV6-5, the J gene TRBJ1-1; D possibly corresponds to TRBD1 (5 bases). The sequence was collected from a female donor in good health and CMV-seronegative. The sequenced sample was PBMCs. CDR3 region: CASSYNPDRNTEAFF. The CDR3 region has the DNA TGTGCCAGCAGTTACAACCCCGACAGGAACACTGAAGCTTTCTTT.